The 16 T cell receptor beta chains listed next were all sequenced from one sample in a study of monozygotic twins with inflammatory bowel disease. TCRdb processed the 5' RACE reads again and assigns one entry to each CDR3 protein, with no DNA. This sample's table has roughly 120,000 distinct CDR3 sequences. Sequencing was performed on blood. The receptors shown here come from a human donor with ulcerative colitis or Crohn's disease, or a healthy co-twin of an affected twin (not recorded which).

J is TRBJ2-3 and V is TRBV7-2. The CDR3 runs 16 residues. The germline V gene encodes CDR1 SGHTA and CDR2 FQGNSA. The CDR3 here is CASSLASSGSTDTQYF. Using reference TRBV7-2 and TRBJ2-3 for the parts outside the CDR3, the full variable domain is GAGVSQSPSNKVTEKGKDVELRCDPISGHTALYWYRQSLGQGLEFLIYFQGNSAPDKSGLPSDRFSAERTGGSVSTLTIQRTQQEDSAVYLCASSLASSGSTDTQYFGPGTRLTVL.

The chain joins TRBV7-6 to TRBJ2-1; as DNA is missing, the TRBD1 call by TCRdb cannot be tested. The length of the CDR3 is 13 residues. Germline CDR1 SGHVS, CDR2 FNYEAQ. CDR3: CASSLDRRGEQFF.

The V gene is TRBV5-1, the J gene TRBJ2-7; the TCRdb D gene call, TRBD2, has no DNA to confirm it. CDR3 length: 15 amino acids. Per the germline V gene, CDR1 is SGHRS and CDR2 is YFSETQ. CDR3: CASRPDARPSYEQYF.

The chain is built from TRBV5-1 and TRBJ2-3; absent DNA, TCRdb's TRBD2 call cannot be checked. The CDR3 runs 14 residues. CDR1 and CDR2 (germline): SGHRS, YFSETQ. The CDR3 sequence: CASSSGGVTDTQYF.

The CDR3 loop is CATRQGNNQPQHF. V gene TRBV10-3 combines with J gene TRBJ1-5; lacking DNA, the TRBD1 call made by TCRdb goes unchecked. Germline CDR1 is ENHRY and CDR2 is SYGVKD. The CDR3 runs 13 residues.

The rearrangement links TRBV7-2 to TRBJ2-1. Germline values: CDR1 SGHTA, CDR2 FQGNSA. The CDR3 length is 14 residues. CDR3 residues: CASSLAPGFNEQFF.

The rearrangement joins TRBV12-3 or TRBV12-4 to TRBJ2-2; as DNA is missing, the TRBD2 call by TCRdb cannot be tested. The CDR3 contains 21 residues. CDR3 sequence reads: CASSLPSGTGLTSGNTGELFF.

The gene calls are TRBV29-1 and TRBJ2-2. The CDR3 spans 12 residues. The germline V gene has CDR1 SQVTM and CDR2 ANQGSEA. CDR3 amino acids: CSVGLHTGELFF.

CDR3 in amino acids: CASSDDAGTSGRAKGYNEQFF. V is TRBV5-1 and J is TRBJ2-1; TCRdb returns TRBD2, unconfirmable since there is no DNA. The CDR3 contains 21 residues. The germline V gene encodes CDR1 SGHRS and CDR2 YFSETQ.

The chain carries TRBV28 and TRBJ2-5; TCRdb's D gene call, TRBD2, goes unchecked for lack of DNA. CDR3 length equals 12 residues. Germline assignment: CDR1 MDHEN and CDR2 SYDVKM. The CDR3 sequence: CASSLRDETQYF.

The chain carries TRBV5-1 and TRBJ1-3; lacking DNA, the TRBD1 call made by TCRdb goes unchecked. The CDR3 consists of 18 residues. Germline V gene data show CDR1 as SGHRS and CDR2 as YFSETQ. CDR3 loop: CASSAGTGVSSSGNTIYF. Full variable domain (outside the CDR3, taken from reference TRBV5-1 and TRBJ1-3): KAGVTQTPRYLIKTRGQQVTLSCSPISGHRSVSWYQQTPGQGLQFLFEYFSETQRNKGNFPGRFSGRQFSNSRSEMNVSTLELGDSALYLCASSAGTGVSSSGNTIYFGEGSWLTVV.

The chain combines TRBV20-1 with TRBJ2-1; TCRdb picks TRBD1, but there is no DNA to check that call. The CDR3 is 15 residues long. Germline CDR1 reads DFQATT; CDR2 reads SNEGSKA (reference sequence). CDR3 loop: CSARGAGTGDNEQFF.

CDR3 sequence reads: CATSRGRSNTEAFF. V and J are TRBV15 and TRBJ1-1. Germline V CDR1 and CDR2: LNHNV, YYDKDF (reference sequence). The CDR3 extends over 14 amino acids.

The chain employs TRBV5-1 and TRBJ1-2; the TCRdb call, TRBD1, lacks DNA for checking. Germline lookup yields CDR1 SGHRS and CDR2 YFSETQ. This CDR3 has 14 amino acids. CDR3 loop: CASSLRHRNYGYTF.

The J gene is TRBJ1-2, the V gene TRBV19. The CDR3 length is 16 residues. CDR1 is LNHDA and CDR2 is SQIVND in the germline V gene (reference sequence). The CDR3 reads CASSIEHTRSKTGYTF.

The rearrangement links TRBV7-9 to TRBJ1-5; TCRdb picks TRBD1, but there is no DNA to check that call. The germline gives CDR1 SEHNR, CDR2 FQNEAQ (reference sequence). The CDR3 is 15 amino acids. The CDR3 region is CASSSGTGANQPQHF.